This T cell receptor beta chain appears in the sequencing data of a study of cytomegalovirus exposure and HLA in healthy donors (dated by TCRdb to the late 2010s). For context, the study as a whole: An earlier analysis of more than 550 of the donors reported over 250 Gb of sequence data and some 110 million unique TCR beta sequences obtained from about 200 million T cells. An early release covering more than 500 HLA-typed donors comprised roughly 300 gigabases of sequencing data and around 85 million unique TCR sequences. Among the roughly 400 genotyped donors, under 90% belonged to the genetic ancestry cluster associated with self-reported Caucasian donors. The study was designed to test whether signatures of past pathogen exposure could be identified by cataloging public T cell receptors. Using immunosequencing, the study profiled T cell repertoires from 666 subjects and related those repertoires to cytomegalovirus serostatus. Besides the first cohort of 550 to 750 subjects, a separate validation cohort made up of over a hundred different subjects was used. To predict cytomegalovirus infection status, the study brought together high-throughput TCR immunosequencing, statistical association of individual TCRs with disease status, and machine learning. A later analysis re-analyzed previously published TCR beta repertoires from 550 to 700 donors and added high-resolution HLA genotyping to study TCR occurrence patterns. Rather than using new phenotypic data, the later analysis identified candidate immune exposures from TCR beta sequences and from how often those sequences occurred across donors. In an earlier analysis of roughly 600 of the donors, high-throughput TCR beta sequencing was used to judge whether each TCR beta V gene segment behaved as functional or pseudogenic. Donor age, sex, ethnicity and CMV serostatus were compiled together with the repertoire data. A later genetic analysis took genome-wide SNP genotypes for about 60% of the roughly 670 donors and used that subset as a discovery cohort. Every discovery cohort repertoire had been produced on one sequencing platform. Both class I and class II loci were covered by HLA typing, at four-digit resolution. Typing coverage differed by locus: A, B, C, DRB1 and DQB1 were typed in about 620-640 donors, DQA1 in 522, DPA1 in around 600, and DPB1 in around 490. About five DR-DQ haplotypes were treated as single units for association and clustering because of strong linkage in the cohort. Among 300 to 500 genotyped donors of the cohort, an average of around 250,000 unique TCR beta nucleotide sequences was sequenced per donor, of which roughly 17% were non-productive.

The CDR3, cysteine through phenylalanine, is 15 amino acids long. Of all the DNA, just the CDR3 is kept, 45 bases in frame from base 1. V and J lose 7 bases and 4 bases, and a span of 19 bases separates them. From a lookup of the germline V gene, CDR1 and CDR2 are MNHNS and SASEGT. Worth noting for this clone: No antigen is known for it. No base quality values were provided; no much bigger clone lies one nucleotide off.

Libraries were prepared through the immunoSEQ multiplex PCR assay. The multiplex PCR relied on a mix of 60 forward primers for TCR Vbeta segments and 13 reverse primers for TCR Jbeta segments. The CDR3 region of rearranged TCR beta genes was amplified from genomic DNA with a multiplex PCR assay. On the Illumina HiSeq System, the amplified TCR beta libraries were sequenced as 87-base-pair reads. The study's processing was this. Across the roughly 640 repertoires, a later analysis counted approximately 83 million unique TCR beta chains, approximately 10 million of which were shared by at least two donors. To remove PCR and sequencing errors, raw reads were error-corrected and collapsed into unique sequences using a nearest-neighbor algorithm that merged closely related sequences. CDR3 sequences were aligned to IMGT reference sequences to assign V, D and J gene segments. For a sequence to be retained, at least a six-nucleotide match to both a V gene segment and a J gene segment was required. A rearrangement was called productive if the CDR3 had no stop codons and remained in frame with V and J, and every other rearrangement was called non-productive. CDR3 was defined by IMGT convention, running from the second conserved V-encoded cysteine to the conserved J-encoded phenylalanine. The earlier analysis of fewer than 750 of the donors excluded sequences that lacked an unambiguous match to a single V gene segment. An earlier analysis of a few hundred of the donors called V segments functional above 56.7% productive rearrangements and segregating when the between-donor standard deviation exceeded 5%. To diagnose cytomegalovirus status from the catalog of TCR beta chain sequences, a statistical classification framework was built. V and J gene assignment, in a later analysis, came from comparing TCR nucleotide sequences with IMGT/GENE-DB human TR gene sequences. Using the TCRdist pipeline, a later analysis assigned CDR3 sequences along with most-parsimonious VDJ recombination scenarios. In a later analysis, every TCR beta chain was defined by the combination of its CDR3 amino acid sequence and its V-gene family, and reads without a unique V-gene family were dropped. As a way to deal with suspected cross-contamination and a sequencing artifact, a later analysis dropped 500 to 700 nucleotide sequences that were highly shared and had low generation probability. A later analysis calculated a clonal expansion index for each public chain from normalized within-repertoire ranks of inferred template counts. Generation probabilities in a later analysis came from a VDJ recombination model fitted to out-of-frame rearrangements, and those results were checked against IGoR. A later analysis scored TCR-TCR, TCR-HLA and TCR-CMV co-occurrence with hypergeometric tests, applying a repertoire-size bias correction to TCR pairs. To estimate false discovery rates, a later analysis permuted the HLA or CMV assignments 20 times. In a later analysis, co-occurring TCRs were grouped using DBSCAN, with TCRdist sequence similarity added in when clustering inside HLA-allele-positive subsets. Co-occurrence clustering excluded repertoires with fewer than 30,000 or more than 120,000 public chains, plus five with anomalous nucleotide sharing. This is the immuneACCESS table as TCRdb keeps it, with only in-frame sequences that have V and J called. A part of the clones is gone; compared with another copy, unresolved V genes explain less than half, and the rest is unexplained. Clone size and the V and J calls come from that table; the DNA yielded D and trimming. A total of approximately 100,000 clones appear in this sample, roughly 70% of them only once. Of the sample, about 2% falls within the top ten clones.

Summary of the overall study and its limitations: About 17 rarely observed V segments, including chromosome 9 orphons, were excluded from the earlier analysis of about 500 of the donors because counts were too low. The sequencing pipeline was judged likely to have produced a cluster of highly shared sequence variants as a technical artifact. While some public TCRs were present in many individuals, most TCR sequences turned up only very rarely across donors. When HLA alleles, especially DR and DQ, strongly co-occurred, TCR associations were difficult to assign to individual alleles. Compared with the approximately 720-donor mean, donors in an Asian-associated ancestry cluster had fewer N-insertions in productive TCRs, according to a later genetic analysis. Correlated functional status among segregating V segments might reflect linkage disequilibrium, but an unknown experimental factor could not be ruled out. In a later analysis, HLA-associated TCR beta chains showed more clonal expansion and lower generation probabilities than non-associated chains that were equally common. According to a later analysis, TCR association rates differed among HLA loci, with DRB1 alleles showing the most associated TCRs and HLA-C alleles showing the fewest. Specific HLA alleles were associated with 16,951 TCR beta sequences at a false discovery rate of 0.05 in a later analysis. Sequencing depth was assumed to be roughly uniform across donors in the presence/absence analyses, though that assumption may not hold. In the study, 164 TCR beta chains were listed as associated with cytomegalovirus. Immune exposure information for the cohort was limited to CMV serostatus. In this cohort, only TCR beta chains were sequenced, and detectable features were limited by the absence of alpha or paired-chain data. According to a later analysis, parvovirus B19, influenza, CMV and Epstein-Barr virus appeared linked to several top co-occurrence clusters. The classifier was reported to diagnose cytomegalovirus status with high specificity and sensitivity in both the original cohort and the validation cohort. A further reported finding was that TCR beta sequences accurately predicted the HLA-A and HLA-B alleles for most subjects in the first cohort. Because HLA typing was missing for some donors at each locus, association tests included only the typed subset. Because the 87-base-pair reads could not distinguish some IMGT-functional V segments, including TRBV6-2 and TRBV6-3, those segments were excluded. In an earlier analysis of approximately 590 of the donors, most TCR beta V segments appeared in productive rearrangements about 87% or about 30% of the time, broadly matching IMGT annotations. According to a later analysis, most CMV-associated TCR beta chains appeared to be HLA-restricted, and the HLA associations seemed to be driven largely by CMV exposure. A few of the identified cytomegalovirus-associated TCR beta chains were confirmed in vitro to be specific for cytomegalovirus antigens. According to the authors, the approach could potentially be generalized to other disease states and immunological phenotypes. An association between a missense DCLRE1C variant and V-gene and J-gene trimming of TCR beta chains was found in a later genetic analysis and replicated in an independent cohort.

The cohort consisted of 666 healthy bone marrow donors. At the time of sampling, every cohort member was nominally healthy, though immune exposures that went unrecorded were likely present. The donor was CMV seronegative and was included in the group of under 450 seronegative cohort members. Every donor gave a peripheral blood sample, and the peripheral blood mononuclear cells from that sample were used for TCR beta sequencing. Genomic DNA extraction from the blood cell samples was performed with the Qiagen DNeasy Blood Extraction Kit. The specimen sequenced was PBMCs. The TCR comes from a male donor in good health and CMV-seronegative. This chain joins TRBV6-1 to TRBJ2-5, and perhaps TRBD1 as D gene, on 7 matching bases. The nucleotide sequence reads as follows: TGTGCCAGCACCACCGGCAGGCAGGGGGGAGAGACCCAGTACTTC. It translates as CASTTGRQGGETQYF.